This T cell receptor (beta chain) was found in a study of human T cells and chemical hapten exposure. On the study more broadly: TCR yield per sample varied, mainly due to pooled library volumes.

Single cDNA molecules in the library carried unique molecular identifiers attached during preparation. Authors' data handling: The number of TCRs in each sample had a median of approximately 90,000 and spanned roughly 23,224 to 750,000. A single record per CDR3 protein comes from TCRdb applying MiXCR to the RACE reads. The V and J calls and clone size are TCRdb's, not the authors'. The sample records tens of thousands of distinct CDR3 sequences, around 5.5% being singletons. General observations from the study: The number of TCRs above 1 in 1000 frequency did not change after DPC sensitization.

As to time point: healthy volunteer bleed at 6 weeks. Unseparated into fractions, whole blood served as the source from which total RNA was extracted. This clonotype was seen repeatedly, ten times or more. What it binds is not known. Per the germline V gene, CDR1 is SGHNT and CDR2 is YYREEE (reference sequence). V lost 4 bases to trimming and J lost 4 bases; unmatched junction nucleotides: 5. The CDR3 runs 14 residues. Sequencing was performed on whole blood. V and J are TRBV5-4 and TRBJ2-7; 10 bases align to TRBD1. The sequence was obtained from a human donor in good health. Some clones in this sample may be carry-over from other donors' samples. For the CDR3, the DNA is TGTGCCAGCAGCGACCGGGACAGGGGTTACGAGCAGTACTTC. This gives the protein CASSDRDRGYEQYF.